One sample yielded the 20 T cell receptor beta chains listed below, sequenced in a study of blood T cell repertoires in COVID-19. Libraries were prepared by immunoSEQ multiplex PCR; TCRdb keeps only in-frame clonotypes and omits some of them. There are approximately 230,000 clones in the sample; 80% to 90% occur only once, and approximately 1.3% lies in the top ten. Sequencing was performed on peripheral blood. The receptors originated from a man older than 75 with acute or convalescent COVID-19.

The V call is TRBV3-1 (or the pseudogene TRBV3-2), the J call TRBJ2-1; the match to TRBD2 covers 16 bases. J lost 4 bases, V lost 3 bases, and 3 bases had no gene match. The CDR3 spans 17 residues. Per germline, CDR1 LGHDT and CDR2 YNNKEL (reference sequence). CDR3 protein: CASSQMGLAGGYNEQFF. Written as DNA, the CDR3 is TGTGCCAGCAGCCAGATGGGACTAGCGGGGGGGTACAATGAGCAGTTCTTC.

This rearrangement joins TRBV9 to TRBJ1-2; 10 bases map to TRBD1. Germline V gene sequence: CDR1 SGDLS, CDR2 YYNGEE. The CDR3 sequence is 17 residues long. Germline trimming cut 4 bases from V and 1 base from J; bases unmatched to any gene: 10. CDR3 in DNA: TGTGCCAGCAGCTCAGGAGGAGGACAGGGGGTTAACTATGGCTACACCTTC. Translated: CASSSGGGQGVNYGYTF.

The chain employs TRBV5-6 and TRBJ1-4; no clear D gene. Germline V CDR1 and CDR2: SGHDT, YYEEEE. This CDR3 contains 16 residues. V was pared by 4 bases and J by 0 bases, with 13 bases between. The CDR3: CASSRTGGATNEKLFF. The CDR3 DNA reads TGTGCCAGCAGCCGCACCGGTGGTGCAACTAATGAAAAACTGTTTTTT. Full variable domain (remainder filled in from reference TRBV5-6 and TRBJ1-4): DAGVTQSPTHLIKTRGQQVTLRCSPKSGHDTVSWYQQALGQGPQFIFQYYEEEERQRGNFPDRFSGHQFPNYSSELNVNALLLGDSALYLCASSRTGGATNEKLFFGSGTQLSVL.

The chain has TRBV4-2 and TRBJ1-2; 12 bases are shared with TRBD1. The V gene end was trimmed by 1 base and the J gene end by 3 bases; junction bases not matched to a gene: 6. Germline V gene sequence: CDR1 LGHNA, CDR2 YNFKEQ. This CDR3 is 17 amino acids long. CDR3 sequence reads: CASSQASGTGGDYGYTF. CDR3 nucleotides: TGTGCCAGCAGCCAAGCTTCAGGGACAGGGGGCGACTATGGCTACACCTTC.

CDR3 bases: TGCAGCGGGCGCAGCGGGAACAGGAAAAACATTCAGTACTTC. Encoded protein: CSGRSGNRKNIQYF. The chain has TRBV29-1 and TRBJ2-4, with 7 nucleotides matching TRBD2. The V gene's germline CDR1 is SQVTM and CDR2 ANQGSEA. The J segment lost 4 bases and the V segment lost 7 bases, leaving 10 bases of the junction unmatched. The CDR3 loop spans 14 amino acids.

Comment on this clone: Germline and junction disagree at one end, which may indicate a read error. The rearrangement uses TRBV2 and TRBJ2-1, with D unclear. Looked up from germline, CDR1 is SNHLY and CDR2 is FYNNEI. This CDR3 is built from 12 residues. CDR3 region: CVSNPGYNEQFF. In DNA, the CDR3 is TGTGTCAGCAACCCGGGTTACAATGAGCAGTTCTTC.

CDR3 sequence: CASSPRTGKDTEAFF. The CDR3 region has the DNA TGTGCCAGCAGTCCCCGGACAGGGAAGGACACTGAAGCTTTCTTT. V usage is TRBV2 and J usage is TRBJ1-1; 8 nucleotides align to TRBD1. The CDR3 is made up of 15 amino acids. The germline CDR1 and CDR2 sequences are SNHLY and FYNNEI. The trim removed 5 bases at V and 3 bases at J, leaving 8 bases unmatched.

This rearrangement joins TRBV7-2 to TRBJ1-1; 7 bases line up with TRBD1. The J segment lost 4 bases and the V segment lost 7 bases, leaving 6 bases of the junction unmatched. Germline V gene sequence: CDR1 SGHTA, CDR2 FQGNSA. The CDR3 length is 13 residues. The DNA for the CDR3 is TGTGCCAGCACCTTGACAGGGAGCACTGAAGCTTTCTTT. Protein: CASTLTGSTEAFF. The full variable domain, in which reference TRBV7-2 and TRBJ1-1 provide the parts outside the CDR3, is GAGVSQSPSNKVTEKGKDVELRCDPISGHTALYWYRQSLGQGLEFLIYFQGNSAPDKSGLPSDRFSAERTGGSVSTLTIQRTQQEDSAVYLCASTLTGSTEAFFGQGTRLTVV.

This chain connects TRBV9 to TRBJ2-5; 10 positions match TRBD2. The trim removed 1 base at V and 4 bases at J, leaving 4 bases unmatched. The V gene's germline CDR1 is SGDLS and CDR2 YYNGEE. The CDR3 extends over 15 amino acids. The CDR3 spells CASSVLAGALETQYF. For the CDR3, the DNA is TGTGCCAGCAGCGTACTAGCGGGAGCTTTAGAGACCCAGTACTTC.

The chain couples TRBV11-3 to TRBJ2-7, with 14 bases matching TRBD2. Germline-derived CDR1 and CDR2 are SGHNT and YENEEA. Losses at the gene ends were 5 bases for V and 3 bases for J; bases not matched to a gene: 15. The CDR3 extends over 19 amino acids. Here the CDR3 DNA reads TGTGCCAGCAGCCCGAGACTAGCGGGGGGGCTACTGACTCTCTACGAGCAGTACTTC. Translated: CASSPRLAGGLLTLYEQYF.

CDR3 loop: CASSWGGPGTEAFF. DNA for the CDR3: TGTGCCAGCAGCTGGGGGGGCCCGGGGACTGAAGCTTTCTTT. The genes are TRBV5-5 and TRBJ1-1, with D perhaps matching TRBD1 (6 bases). The CDR3 consists of 14 residues. In germline, CDR1 is SGHKS, CDR2 YYEKEE (reference sequence). V lost 3 bases to trimming and J lost 5 bases, with 14 bases between them.

This clone was counted once. The genes are TRBV18 and TRBJ1-2, with a possible D match to TRBD1 (5 bases). The germline CDR1 and CDR2 sequences are KGHSH and LQKENI. This CDR3 has 14 residues. Trimming removed 2 bases at V and 7 bases at J, with 14 bases between. CDR3 loop: CASSPTDKGGGYTF. CDR3 DNA sequence: TGTGCCAGCTCACCAACGGACAAGGGAGGTGGCTACACCTTC. Looking up the rest from reference TRBV18 and TRBJ1-2 gives the full variable domain: NAGVMQNPRHLVRRRGQEARLRCSPMKGHSHVYWYRQLPEEGLKFMVYLQKENIIDESGMPKERFSAEFPKEGPSILRIQQVVRGDSAAYFCASSPTDKGGGYTFGSGTRLTVV.

The CDR3 reads CASSLVGADRELFF. The CDR3, as DNA: TGTGCCAGCAGCTTGGTGGGGGCGGACCGGGAGCTGTTTTTT. The V and J genes are TRBV5-6 and TRBJ2-2, with D possibly being TRBD1 (6 bases). CDR1 and CDR2 from the germline V gene are SGHDT and YYEEEE. Trimming took off 0 bases at V and 9 bases at J, with 12 bases between the two ends. This CDR3 is built from 14 residues.

The V and J genes are TRBV2 and TRBJ1-1; TRBD1 is a possible D gene (5 bases). This CDR3 comprises 14 residues. Germline V gene sequence: CDR1 SNHLY, CDR2 FYNNEI. V lost 4 bases, J lost 1 base, and 10 bases lay in between. In nucleotides, the CDR3 is TGTGCCAGCAGTGTTGGGGGAGGGAACACTGAAGCTTTCTTT. This codes for CASSVGGGNTEAFF.

This chain uses TRBV19 with TRBJ1-2; 12 nucleotides match TRBD1. Looked up from germline, CDR1 is LNHDA and CDR2 is SQIVND (reference sequence). The CDR3 length is 16 residues. The trim removed 7 bases at V and 5 bases at J, leaving 11 bases unmatched. The CDR3 is CASTPGQGAGRYGYTF. The CDR3 region has the DNA TGTGCCAGTACCCCGGGACAGGGGGCCGGACGGTATGGCTACACCTTC.

The rearrangement joins TRBV7-8 to TRBJ1-6, with D unclear. CDR3 length equals 21 residues. CDR1 and CDR2 (germline): SGHVS, FQNEAQ. V shed 2 bases and J shed 6 bases, with 29 bases lying between them. The chain's CDR3 is CASSLSKFGINNLFSNSPLHF. The CDR3 nucleotides read TGTGCCAGCAGCTTAAGTAAGTTCGGGATCAACAACCTTTTCAGTAATTCACCCCTCCACTTT.

This chain uses TRBV5-6 with TRBJ1-2; no firm D call. The CDR3 spans 15 residues. CDR1 is SGHDT and CDR2 is YYEEEE in the germline V gene. The germline V and J ends were trimmed by 3 bases and 1 base, with 13 bases remaining between them. The CDR3 sequence: CASSSSQVGNYGYTF. The CDR3 coding sequence is TGTGCCAGCAGCTCATCCCAGGTCGGTAACTATGGCTACACCTTC. Based on the CDR3 plus reference TRBV5-6 and TRBJ1-2, the full variable domain is DAGVTQSPTHLIKTRGQQVTLRCSPKSGHDTVSWYQQALGQGPQFIFQYYEEEERQRGNFPDRFSGHQFPNYSSELNVNALLLGDSALYLCASSSSQVGNYGYTFGSGTRLTVV.

On this clone itself: This sample includes further DNA sequences coding for the same CDR3. The rearrangement joins TRBV5-6 to TRBJ1-5; 11 bases are shared with TRBD1. This CDR3 spans 19 amino acids. Germline CDR1 reads SGHDT; CDR2 reads YYEEEE. The junction had 10 bases not matched to a gene; V was cut back by 1 base and J by 1 base. CDR3 region: CASSLFRTGGPGSNQPQHF. The CDR3 DNA reads as TGTGCCAGCAGCTTGTTCCGGACAGGGGGCCCCGGGAGCAATCAGCCCCAGCATTTT.

This clone showed up many times. The chain carries TRBV5-3 and TRBJ2-7; possible D gene TRBD2, 5 bases. TRBV5-3 is treated as an ORF (open reading frame) with a function not yet certain. V was pared by 1 base and J by 3 bases, with 20 bases between. The CDR3 runs 17 residues. This chain's CDR3 is CARSLTCLEADYYEQYF. CDR3 nucleotide sequence: TGTGCCAGAAGCTTGACCTGTCTGGAGGCGGATTACTACGAGCAGTACTTC.

V and J are TRBV28 and TRBJ1-5; a weak D match, TRBD1 (5 bases). V was shortened by 5 bases and J by 7 bases, with 18 bases between the two germline ends. Germline V lookup: CDR1 MDHEN, CDR2 SYDVKM. The CDR3 contains 15 residues. The CDR3 region is CASSHPSGGDQPQHF. CDR3 coding DNA: TGTGCCAGCAGTCACCCTAGTGGGGGGGACCAGCCCCAGCATTTT.